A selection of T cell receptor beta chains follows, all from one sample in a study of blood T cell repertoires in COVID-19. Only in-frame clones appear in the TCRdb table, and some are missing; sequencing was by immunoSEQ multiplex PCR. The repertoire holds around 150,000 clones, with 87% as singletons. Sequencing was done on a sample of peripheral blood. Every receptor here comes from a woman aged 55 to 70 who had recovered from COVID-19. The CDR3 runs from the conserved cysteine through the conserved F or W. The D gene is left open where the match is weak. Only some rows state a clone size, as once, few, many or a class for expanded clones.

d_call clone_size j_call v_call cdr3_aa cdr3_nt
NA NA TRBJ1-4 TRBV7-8 CASSLSPGGHEKLFF TGTGCCAGCAGCTTAAGTCCGGGGGGCCATGAAAAACTGTTTTTT
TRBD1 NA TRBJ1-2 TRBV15 CATSRERQGWGYTF TGTGCCACCAGCAGAGAACGACAGGGTTGGGGCTACACCTTC
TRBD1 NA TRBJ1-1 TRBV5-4 CASNFRDRRANTEAFF TGTGCCAGCAACTTCCGGGACAGAAGGGCGAACACTGAAGCTTTCTTT
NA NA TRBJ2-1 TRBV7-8 CASSSGVLTYNEQFF TGTGCCAGCAGCTCAGGGGTCTTAACCTACAATGAGCAGTTCTTC
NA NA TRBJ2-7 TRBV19 CATTKAGTYEQYF TGTGCCACCACGAAAGCCGGGACCTACGAGCAGTACTTC
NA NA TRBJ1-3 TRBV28 CASSSSGIPGNTIYF TGTGCCAGCAGTTCGTCCGGGATACCTGGAAACACCATATATTTT
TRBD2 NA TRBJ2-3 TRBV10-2 CASSESGRGGLDTQYF TGCGCCAGCAGTGAGTCAGGGCGGGGGGGCCTCGATACGCAGTATTTT
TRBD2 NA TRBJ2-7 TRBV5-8 CASSLAGGGSSSYEQYF TGTGCCAGCAGCTTGGCAGGCGGGGGGTCCTCTTCCTACGAGCAGTACTTC
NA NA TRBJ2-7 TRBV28 CASKRGASYEQYF TGTGCCAGCAAACGGGGGGCCTCCTACGAGCAGTACTTC
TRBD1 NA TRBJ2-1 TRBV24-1 CATSETGNYNEQFF TGTGCCACCAGTGAGACAGGGAATTACAATGAGCAGTTCTTC
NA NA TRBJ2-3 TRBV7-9 CASTRETDTQYF TGTGCCAGCACCCGGGAAACAGATACGCAGTATTTT
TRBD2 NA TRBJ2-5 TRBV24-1 CATSDLGLAELETQYF TGTGCCACCAGTGATCTAGGACTAGCGGAATTGGAGACCCAGTACTTC
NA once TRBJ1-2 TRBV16 CASSQSAGNYGYTF TGTGCCAGCAGCCAATCTGCAGGAAACTATGGCTACACCTTC
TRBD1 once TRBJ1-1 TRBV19 CASNRDSDTEAFF TGTGCCAGTAACCGGGACAGTGACACTGAAGCTTTCTTT
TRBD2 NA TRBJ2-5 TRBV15 CATSGGLAGASKYF TGTGCCACCAGCGGGGGACTAGCGGGGGCCTCAAAGTACTTC
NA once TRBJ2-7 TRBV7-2 CASSLVAGNEQYF TGTGCCAGCAGCTTAGTTGCAGGGAACGAGCAGTACTTC
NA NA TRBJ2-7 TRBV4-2 CASSQEQGKNYEQYF TGTGCCAGCAGCCAAGAACAGGGTAAAAACTACGAGCAGTACTTC
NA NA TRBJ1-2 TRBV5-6 CASSLVQVNYGYTF TGTGCCAGCAGCTTGGTTCAGGTTAACTATGGCTACACCTTC
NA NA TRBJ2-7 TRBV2 CASRPTQLGEQYF TGTGCCAGCAGACCTACACAGCTTGGCGAGCAGTACTTC
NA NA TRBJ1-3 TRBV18 CASSFDTGNTIYF TGTGCCAGCTCTTTTGATACAGGAAACACCATATATTTT
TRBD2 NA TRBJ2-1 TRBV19 CASNSPQPGLEVDEQFF TGTGCCAGTAATTCCCCACAACCGGGACTAGAGGTAGATGAGCAGTTCTTC
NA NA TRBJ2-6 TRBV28 CASSRGSSGANVLTF TGTGCCAGCAGTCGCGGAAGCTCTGGGGCCAACGTCCTGACTTTC
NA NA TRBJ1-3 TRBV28 CASSLWTSGNTIYF TGTGCCAGCAGTTTATGGACATCTGGAAACACCATATATTTT
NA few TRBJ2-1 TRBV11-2 CASSLNNPYNEQFF TGTGCCAGCAGCTTAAACAATCCTTACAATGAGCAGTTCTTC
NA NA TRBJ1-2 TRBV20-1 CSLDRIYGYTF TGCAGCCTAGACCGAATCTATGGCTACACCTTC
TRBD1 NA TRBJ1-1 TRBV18 CASAGQGSTEAFF TGTGCCAGCGCGGGACAGGGTAGCACTGAAGCTTTCTTT
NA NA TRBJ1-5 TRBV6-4 CASSDEEGQPQHF TGTGCCAGCAGTGACGAGGAGGGTCAGCCCCAGCATTTT
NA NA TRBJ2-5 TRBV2 CASSADNLYQETQYF TGTGCCAGCAGTGCCGACAACCTTTATCAAGAGACCCAGTACTTC
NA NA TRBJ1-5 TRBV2 CASGSVSGNQPQHF TGTGCCAGCGGAAGCGTATCTGGCAATCAGCCCCAGCATTTT
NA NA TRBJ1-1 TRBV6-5 CASSYSGHLNTEAFF TGTGCCAGCAGTTACTCTGGTCACTTGAACACTGAAGCTTTCTTT
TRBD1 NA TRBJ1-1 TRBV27 CASSLRTGGQNTEAFF TGTGCCAGCAGTTTAAGGACAGGGGGCCAGAACACTGAAGCTTTCTTT
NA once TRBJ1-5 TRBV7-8 CASSSSELGNQPQHF TGTGCCAGCAGCTCATCCGAGTTGGGCAATCAGCCCCAGCATTTT
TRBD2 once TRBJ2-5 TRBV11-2 CASSSSGGQETQYF TGTGCCAGCAGCTCCAGCGGGGGCCAAGAGACCCAGTACTTC
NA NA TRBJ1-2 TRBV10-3 CAISERTGRWGYTF TGTGCCATCAGTGAGCGGACTGGGAGGTGGGGCTACACCTTC
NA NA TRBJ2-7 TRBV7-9 CASSLALKPYEQYF TGTGCCAGCAGCTTAGCCCTGAAGCCCTACGAGCAGTACTTC
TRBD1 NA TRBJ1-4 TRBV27 CASRSTGAGRREKLFF TGTGCCAGCAGGTCCACAGGGGCCGGAAGGCGTGAAAAACTGTTTTTT
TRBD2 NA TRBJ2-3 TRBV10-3 CAISESPGGFTDTQYF TGTGCCATCAGTGAGTCACCGGGGGGATTCACAGATACGCAGTATTTT
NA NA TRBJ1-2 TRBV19 CASSSTAANYGYTF TGTGCCAGTAGTTCGACAGCAGCTAACTATGGCTACACCTTC
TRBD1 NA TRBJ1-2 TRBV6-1 CASSETGGPSNYGYTF TGTGCCAGCAGTGAGACAGGGGGCCCAAGTAACTATGGCTACACCTTC
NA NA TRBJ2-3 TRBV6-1 CASSETTDTQYF TGTGCCAGCAGTGAAACTACAGATACGCAGTATTTT
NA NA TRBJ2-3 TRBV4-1 CASSQEPQSGTDTQYF TGCGCCAGCAGCCAAGAACCACAGTCTGGCACAGATACGCAGTATTTT
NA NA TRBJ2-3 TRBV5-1 CASSFGESDTQYF TGCGCCAGCAGCTTCGGGGAGTCAGATACGCAGTATTTT
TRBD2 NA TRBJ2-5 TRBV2 CASSGLVGGGVQETQYF TGTGCCAGCAGCGGGTTGGTGGGCGGGGGGGTCCAAGAGACCCAGTACTTC
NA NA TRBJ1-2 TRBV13 CASSLAGLGSWGYGYTF TGTGCCAGCAGCTTAGCGGGACTTGGGTCTTGGGGCTATGGCTACACCTTC
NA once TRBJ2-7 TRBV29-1 CSVGFGQYSYEQYF TGCAGCGTTGGATTTGGACAGTACTCCTACGAGCAGTACTTC
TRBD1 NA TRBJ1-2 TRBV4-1 CASSQDDWTGDGYTF TGCGCCAGCAGCCAAGACGATTGGACAGGGGATGGCTACACCTTC
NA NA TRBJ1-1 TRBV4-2 CASSQDRRNTEAFF TGTGCCAGCAGCCAAGATAGGAGGAACACTGAAGCTTTCTTT
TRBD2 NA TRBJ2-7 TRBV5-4 CASSLDLAGSGEQYF TGTGCCAGCAGCTTGGATCTAGCGGGGTCGGGAGAGCAGTACTTC
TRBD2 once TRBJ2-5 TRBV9 CASSVAAGGTQETQYF TGTGCCAGCAGCGTAGCTGCGGGGGGGACCCAAGAGACCCAGTACTTC
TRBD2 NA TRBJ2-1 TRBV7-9 CASSSAVAGTNEQFF TGTGCCAGCAGCTCGGCGGTAGCGGGGACAAATGAGCAGTTCTTC
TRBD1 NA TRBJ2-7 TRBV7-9 CASSPRRDRDRDYEQYF TGTGCCAGCAGCCCACGCAGGGACCGAGACAGGGACTACGAGCAGTACTTC
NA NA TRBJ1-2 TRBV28 CAIIHGYTF TGTGCCATTATTCATGGCTACACCTTC
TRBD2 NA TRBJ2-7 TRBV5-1 CASSLASGGLTYEQYF TGCGCCAGCAGCTTGGCTAGCGGGGGTCTTACCTACGAGCAGTACTTC
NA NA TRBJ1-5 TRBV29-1 CSVGGPNQPQHF TGCAGCGTTGGCGGGCCCAATCAGCCCCAGCATTTT